This TCR beta chain was found in a study of tumor and adjacent non-tumor tissue in lung cancer. Study details: There were 12 adenocarcinoma, 2 squamous cell carcinoma and 1 small cell lung cancer cases. Notes on the study in general: TCR diversity was significantly greater in tumor than normal lung tissue. Top 100 clones took a larger repertoire share in normal lung.

About this clonotype: No antigen is known for it.

No cell sorting was done before RNA was extracted from the tissue. Newly diagnosed lung cancer patients had thoracic surgery in China, August–late 2014, without prior chemotherapy. Trimming removed 3 bases at V and 4 bases at J, with 13 bases between. CDR3 size: 15 residues. The germline gives CDR1 MNHEY, CDR2 SVGAGI. TCRbeta libraries were built with three rounds of nested PCR, modified from ARM-PCR. Each CDR3 protein gets one entry after TCRdb re-called the multiplex PCR reads with MiXCR. The sample contains about 78,000 distinct CDR3 sequences, approximately 79% of which appear only once. The sequence was collected from a woman between 45 and 60 years old with non-small cell lung cancer. The sequenced sample consisted of lung tumor tissue. This rearrangement joins TRBV6-5 to TRBJ1-5; unclear D gene. CDR3 DNA sequence: TGTGCCAGCAGTTATCTAGATCGACCAAATCAGCCCCAGCATTTT. Its translation is CASSYLDRPNQPQHF.